A selection of T cell receptor beta chains follows, all from one sample in a study of CD8 T cells in cerebrospinal fluid in Alzheimer's disease. Reprocessing the 10x single-cell sequencing reads, TCRdb reports a single entry for every CDR3 protein and omits DNA. The sample holds a few hundred distinct CDR3 sequences. Sequenced input: cerebrospinal fluid. Every receptor here comes from a human donor with Parkinson's disease. CDR3s include the opening cysteine and the closing phenylalanine or tryptophan. The listing skips clone size in some rows; elsewhere it reads once, few, many or a size class.

>TRBV3-1|medium-sized|TRBJ1-1
CASSQGLGMNTEAFF
>TRBV5-1|large|TRBJ2-1
CASSLDGYSAYNEQFF
>TRBV5-1|medium-sized|TRBJ1-1
CASSEQGWDTEAFF
>TRBV11-2|large|TRBJ2-2
CASSWTADTGELFF
>TRBV28|medium-sized|TRBJ1-4
CASSPMYGFNPNEKLFF
>TRBV12-3/TRBV12-4|large|TRBJ2-7
CASSLGTGSEQYF
>TRBV12-3/TRBV12-4|large|TRBJ2-3
CASSLLAGATDTQYF
>TRBV3-1|medium-sized|TRBJ2-5
CASSPRAVRKETQYF
>TRBV12-5|medium-sized|TRBJ2-3
CASGLGTSGGAADTQYF
>TRBV14|-|TRBJ2-2
CASSQEIRGRGAGELFF
>TRBV9|medium-sized|TRBJ1-6
CASSVSGQPPSPLHF
>TRBV11-2|-|TRBJ2-5
CASRVGPNEQFFGPGEETQYF
>TRBV18|medium-sized|TRBJ2-5
CASSQTSGEQETQYF
>TRBV7-2|medium-sized|TRBJ1-1
CASSFIGGATEAFF
>TRBV27|medium-sized|TRBJ2-2
CASSTGWVGELFF
>TRBV20-1|large|TRBJ2-1
CSANPGGHNEQFF
>TRBV2|medium-sized|TRBJ2-4
CASTQGTGPNIQYF
>TRBV9|medium-sized|TRBJ1-2
CASGDRYGYTF
>TRBV27|-|TRBJ2-3
CASSLRGQLTSRTDTQYF
>TRBV7-9|large|TRBJ1-6
CASSLDSNNSPLHF
>TRBV19|medium-sized|TRBJ1-1
CASSYGRINTEAFF
>TRBV12-3/TRBV12-4|medium-sized|TRBJ2-3
CASRGTGMTDTQYF
>TRBV10-3|-|TRBJ2-5
CAIRPGQGEETQYF
>TRBV18|large|TRBJ2-3
CASSPQGPTTDTQYF
>TRBV20-1|medium-sized|TRBJ1-2
CSARGGDRGAYGYTF
>TRBV5-4|-|TRBJ1-1
CASSSGNRAMDTEAFF
>TRBV28|medium-sized|TRBJ1-3
CASSLSTGGAYGNTIYF
>TRBV5-6|medium-sized|TRBJ2-4
CASSLKGFIAKNIQYF
>TRBV6-5|medium-sized|TRBJ2-2
CASSQQGTGELFF
>TRBV9|large|TRBJ2-1
CASSVGYEQFF
>TRBV4-3|medium-sized|TRBJ2-5
CASSGGFQETQYF
>TRBV2|medium-sized|TRBJ2-7
CASSRDFRNEQYF
>TRBV12-3/TRBV12-4|medium-sized|TRBJ1-2
CASSFDRDGYTF
>TRBV2|medium-sized|TRBJ1-2
CASSDIQEDYGYTF
>TRBV11-2|hyperexpanded|TRBJ2-1
CASRVGPNEQFF
>TRBV6-5|medium-sized|TRBJ2-2
CASSKTGELFF
>TRBV2|-|TRBJ2-7
CASSAGPYEQYF
>TRBV25-1|medium-sized|TRBJ2-7
CASSTRGGEQYF
>TRBV2|hyperexpanded|TRBJ2-1
CASSVGRGGPNEQFF
>TRBV2|medium-sized|TRBJ1-1
CASSAGLDTEAFF
>TRBV11-2|medium-sized|TRBJ2-1
CASSRRLSSYNEQFF
>TRBV7-9|medium-sized|TRBJ1-2
CASSENVRDRGRFGYTF
>TRBV4-3|-|TRBJ1-2
CASSQDWGGYGYTF
>TRBV3-1|medium-sized|TRBJ1-2
CASSQQGTYGYTF
>TRBV18|medium-sized|TRBJ2-5
CASSPIMTTGGREETQYF
>TRBV20-1|medium-sized|TRBJ2-3
CSAIAGGGSDTQYF
>TRBV6-5|medium-sized|TRBJ1-1
CASRRDGLNTEAFF
>TRBV11-1|medium-sized|TRBJ2-3
CASSLDPEDTQYF
>TRBV5-4|medium-sized|TRBJ2-5
CASSLRAKVQETQYF
>TRBV20-1|medium-sized|TRBJ2-7
CSASRGPRLEQYF
>TRBV28|medium-sized|TRBJ2-3
CASSLGTGTDTQYF
>TRBV30|-|TRBJ1-2
CAWSVGAGSYGYTF
>TRBV12-3/TRBV12-4|large|TRBJ1-6
CASSLGRGESPLHF